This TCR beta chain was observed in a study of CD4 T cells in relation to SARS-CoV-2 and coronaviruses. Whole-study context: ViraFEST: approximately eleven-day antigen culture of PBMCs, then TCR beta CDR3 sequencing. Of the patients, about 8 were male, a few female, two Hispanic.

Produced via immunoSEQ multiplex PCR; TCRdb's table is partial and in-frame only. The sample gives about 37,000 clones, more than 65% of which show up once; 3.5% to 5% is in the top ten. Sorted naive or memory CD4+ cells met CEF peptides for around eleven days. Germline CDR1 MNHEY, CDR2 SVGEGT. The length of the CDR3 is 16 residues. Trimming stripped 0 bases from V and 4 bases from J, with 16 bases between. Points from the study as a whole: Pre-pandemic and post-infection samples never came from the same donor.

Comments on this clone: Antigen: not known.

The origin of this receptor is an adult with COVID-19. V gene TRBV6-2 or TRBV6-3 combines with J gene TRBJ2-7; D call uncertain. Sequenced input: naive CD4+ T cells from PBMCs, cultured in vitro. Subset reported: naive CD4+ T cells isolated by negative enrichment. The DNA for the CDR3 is TGTGCCAGCAGTTACTCGATCCAGGCGGTTCATTACGAGCAGTACTTC. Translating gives CASSYSIQAVHYEQYF.